The clone carrying this TCR beta chain has a single count. The antigen is undetermined. This sample is part of a study of cytomegalovirus exposure and HLA in healthy donors. The study's findings and limits: Highest at DRB1 and lowest at HLA-C, TCR association rates differed among HLA loci in a later analysis.

Researchers ran the PCR with 60 Vbeta and 13 Jbeta primers. Profiling relied on immunoSEQ multiplex PCR, and the TCRdb table lists in-frame clones only, not all of them. The table includes over 100,000 clones, around 79% detected once. The sequenced sample consisted of PBMCs. The sequence came from a man aged 55 to 69 in good health and CMV-seropositive.

In DNA, the CDR3 is TGTGCCAGCTCACCAGGAGAGCACGAGCAGTACTTC. It is translated as CASSPGEHEQYF. The gene calls are TRBV18 and TRBJ2-7, with unresolved D. The germline CDR1 and CDR2 sequences are KGHSH and LQKENI. The CDR3 totals 12 residues. V dropped 2 bases and J dropped 5 bases, with 7 bases sitting between them.